What follows is one TCR beta chain and its context. Its antigen remains unknown. TCRdb's table, derived via immunoSEQ multiplex PCR, lists solely in-frame clones and lacks some. The sample holds over 75,000 clones, around nine tenths seen once. The data are from a study of OX40 agonist ivuxolimab in advanced cancers. Study information: Patients' therapy was ivuxolimab, an antibody that acts as an agonist of OX40 (CD134). People in dose escalation had one of these cancers: hepatocellular carcinoma, melanoma, renal cell or head and neck cancer.

The CDR3 contains 15 residues. The ends were cut back, 5 bases at V and 1 base at J, with 11 bases in the middle. CDR1 is MNHEY, CDR2 SMNVEV, per germline (reference sequence). Points from the study as a whole: The authors did not determine the antigen specificity of the expanded peripheral T cells.

J is TRBJ1-4 and V is TRBV27; no clear D gene. This sequence originates from an adult with an advanced solid tumor such as melanoma, head and neck, liver or kidney cancer. This specimen was CD4+ or CD8+ T cells sorted from blood, taken in a trial of the OX40 agonist ivuxolimab. The chain's CDR3 is CASSPQTGTNEKLFF. As DNA, the CDR3 is TGTGCCAGCAGTCCCCAGACTGGAACTAATGAAAAACTGTTTTTT.